The 9 T cell receptor beta chains below all came from one sample that was sequenced in a study of somatic mutations in cytotoxic T cells in rheumatoid arthritis. Profiling relied on immunoSEQ multiplex PCR, and the TCRdb table lists in-frame clones only, not all of them. Seen here are about 11,000 clones, roughly 74% observed once, and the top ten hold approximately 10%. Input material: CD8+ T cells sorted from blood. These receptors were collected from a middle-aged woman in good health.

This rearrangement joins TRBV27 to TRBJ2-1; D gene ambiguous. V dropped 10 bases and J dropped 4 bases, with 8 bases sitting between them. The CDR3 consists of 11 residues. Germline V CDR1 and CDR2: MNHEY, SMNVEV (reference sequence). The CDR3 DNA reads TGTGCCACCCTCCTATACAATGAGCAGTTCTTC. This codes for CATLLYNEQFF.

CDR3 in DNA: TGTGCCAGCAGTTACTTGGCCGGGTCCGAGGACTATGGCTACACCTTC. It specifies CASSYLAGSEDYGYTF. This sequence joins TRBV6-6 and TRBJ1-2; no firm D call. The germline V and J ends were trimmed by 1 base and 3 bases, with 15 bases remaining between them. Germline V gene data show CDR1 as MNHNY and CDR2 as SVGAGI (reference sequence). The CDR3 is 16 residues long.

The rearrangement links TRBV19 to TRBJ1-2, with a tentative D call TRBD1 (6 bases). Trimming pared 7 bases from V and 2 bases from J, leaving 11 bases between. Per germline, CDR1 LNHDA and CDR2 SQIVND (reference sequence). This CDR3 contains 13 residues. CDR3 region: CASISTGNYGYTF. The CDR3, as DNA: TGTGCCAGTATCTCGACAGGAAACTATGGCTACACCTTC.

This clone was observed a few times. The chain carries TRBV29-1 and TRBJ2-3; 7 bases are a match to TRBD2. After removal of 1 base from V and 0 bases from J, the junction contained 7 bases not matched to a gene. Germline CDR1 SQVTM, CDR2 ANQGSEA. CDR3 size: 16 residues. The CDR3 spells CSVEVSRTSSTDTQYF. The CDR3 nucleotides are TGCAGCGTTGAAGTCAGTCGGACTAGTAGCACAGATACGCAGTATTTT.

V and J are TRBV9 and TRBJ2-1; TRBD2 might be the D (5 bases). The CDR3 is made up of 17 amino acids. Trimming took off 4 bases at V and 4 bases at J, with 21 bases between the two ends. CDR1 and CDR2 (germline): SGDLS, YYNGEE. CDR3 sequence (DNA): TGTGCCAGCAGCTCCGCCCCCGGGGTCACATCATACAATGAGCAGTTCTTC. The encoded protein is CASSSAPGVTSYNEQFF.

This clone was counted once. The V gene is TRBV5-4, the J gene TRBJ2-1, with 9 bases identical to TRBD2. V was pared by 1 base and J by 4 bases, with 3 bases of the junction left unmatched. CDR1 SGHNT and CDR2 YYREEE come from the germline V gene (reference sequence). This CDR3 has 15 amino acids. The CDR3 reads CASSLWAGGYNEQFF. The CDR3 DNA follows: TGTGCCAGCAGCTTGTGGGCGGGGGGGTACAATGAGCAGTTCTTC.

The chain has TRBV28 and TRBJ1-5; D possibly corresponds to TRBD1 (5 bases). V lost 4 bases to trimming and J lost 5 bases, with 15 bases between them. CDR3 length: 15 residues. CDR1 and CDR2 from the germline V gene are MDHEN and SYDVKM. CDR3 coding DNA: TGTGCCAGCAGTTACCAGGGAGGATATGATCAGCCCCAGCATTTT. Protein: CASSYQGGYDQPQHF. Filled out from reference TRBV28 and TRBJ1-5, the complete variable domain reads DVKVTQSSRYLVKRTGEKVFLECVQDMDHENMFWYRQDPGLGLRLIYFSYDVKMKEKGDIPEGYSVSREKKERFSLILESASTNQTSMYLCASSYQGGYDQPQHFGDGTRLSIL.

The chain has TRBV19 and TRBJ2-3; D possibly corresponds to TRBD1 (6 bases). The CDR3 is 14 amino acids. The V gene's germline CDR1 is LNHDA and CDR2 SQIVND (reference sequence). V gave up 5 bases and J gave up 2 bases, with 11 bases separating them. The CDR3 spells CASSYGTYTDTQYF. CDR3 nucleotides: TGTGCCAGTAGTTACGGGACATACACAGATACGCAGTATTTT.

The chain is built from TRBV9 and TRBJ1-2; maybe TRBD1 (6 bases). Germline CDR1 and CDR2: SGDLS and YYNGEE. The V end lost 0 bases, the J end lost 5 bases, and 14 bases lay between the germline ends. The CDR3 runs to 15 residues. Here the CDR3 reads CASSVGTAGAYGYTF. The CDR3 region has the DNA TGTGCCAGCAGCGTAGGGACCGCGGGGGCTTATGGCTACACCTTC.